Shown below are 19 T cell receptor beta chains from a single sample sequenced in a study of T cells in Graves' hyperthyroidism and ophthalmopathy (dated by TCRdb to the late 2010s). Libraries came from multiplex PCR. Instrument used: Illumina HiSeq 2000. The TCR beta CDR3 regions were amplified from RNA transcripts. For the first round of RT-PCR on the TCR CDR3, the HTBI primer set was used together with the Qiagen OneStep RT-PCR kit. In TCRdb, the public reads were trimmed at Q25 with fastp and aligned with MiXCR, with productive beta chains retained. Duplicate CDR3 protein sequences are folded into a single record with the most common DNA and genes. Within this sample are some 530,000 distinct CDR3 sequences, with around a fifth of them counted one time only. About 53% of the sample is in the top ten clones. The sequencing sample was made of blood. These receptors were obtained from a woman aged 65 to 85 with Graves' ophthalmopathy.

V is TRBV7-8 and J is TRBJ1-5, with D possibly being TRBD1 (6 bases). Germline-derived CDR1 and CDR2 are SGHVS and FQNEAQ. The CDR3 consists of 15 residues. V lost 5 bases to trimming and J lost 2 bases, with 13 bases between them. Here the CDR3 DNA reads TGTGCCAGCAGCGATAGGGGGAATCGCAATCAGCCCCAGCATTTT. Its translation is CASSDRGNRNQPQHF.

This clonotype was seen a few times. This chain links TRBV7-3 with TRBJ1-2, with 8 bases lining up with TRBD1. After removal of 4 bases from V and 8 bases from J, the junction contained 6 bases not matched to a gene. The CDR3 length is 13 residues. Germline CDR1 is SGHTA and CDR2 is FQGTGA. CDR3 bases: TGTGCCAGCAGCTCACCACAGGGGGGCGGCTACACCTTC. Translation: CASSSPQGGGYTF.

CDR3 in amino acids: CSARRAGVPNLPQHF. The CDR3 nucleotides read TGCAGTGCTAGAAGGGCAGGGGTCCCAAACCTTCCCCAGCATTTT. The V and J genes are TRBV20-1 and TRBJ1-5; TRBD1 might be the D (6 bases). The CDR3 has 15 residues. Germline-derived CDR1 and CDR2 are DFQATT and SNEGSKA (reference sequence). Trimming shortened V by 2 bases and J by 10 bases, and 21 bases separated the two germline ends.

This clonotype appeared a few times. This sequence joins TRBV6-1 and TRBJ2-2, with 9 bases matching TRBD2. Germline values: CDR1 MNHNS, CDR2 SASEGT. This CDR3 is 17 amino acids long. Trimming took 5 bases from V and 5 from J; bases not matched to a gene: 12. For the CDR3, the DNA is TGTGCCAGCAGTTTAATAGCGGGAGCCGGAACTACCGGGGAGCTGTTTTTT. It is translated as CASSLIAGAGTTGELFF.

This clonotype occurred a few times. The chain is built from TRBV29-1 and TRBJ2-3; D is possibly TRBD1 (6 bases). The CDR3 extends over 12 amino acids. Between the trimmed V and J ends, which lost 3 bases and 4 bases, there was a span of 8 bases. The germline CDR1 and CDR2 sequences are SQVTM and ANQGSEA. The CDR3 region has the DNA TGCAGCGTTGAGCCAGGGGCAGATACGCAGTATTTT. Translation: CSVEPGADTQYF.

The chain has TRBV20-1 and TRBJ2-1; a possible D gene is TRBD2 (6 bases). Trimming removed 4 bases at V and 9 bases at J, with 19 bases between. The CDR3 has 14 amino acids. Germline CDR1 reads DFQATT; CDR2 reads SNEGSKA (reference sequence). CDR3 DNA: TGCAGTGCTATTTACGGAGGAGGGTCAATTGAGCAGTTCTTC. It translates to CSAIYGGGSIEQFF.

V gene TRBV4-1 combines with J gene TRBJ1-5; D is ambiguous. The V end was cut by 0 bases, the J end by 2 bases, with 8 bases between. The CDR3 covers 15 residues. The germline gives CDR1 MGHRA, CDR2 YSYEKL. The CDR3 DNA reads TGCGCCAGCAGCCAAGATGGAGCGCGCAATCAGCCCCAGCATTTT. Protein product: CASSQDGARNQPQHF.

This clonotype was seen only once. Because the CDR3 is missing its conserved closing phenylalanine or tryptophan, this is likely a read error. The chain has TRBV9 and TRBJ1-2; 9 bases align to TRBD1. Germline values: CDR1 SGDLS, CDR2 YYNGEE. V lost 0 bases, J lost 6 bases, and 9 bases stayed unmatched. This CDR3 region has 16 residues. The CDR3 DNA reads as TGTGCCAGCAGCGTAGTCCCGACAGGGGGTCAGGATGGCTACACCCTC. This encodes CASSVVPTGGQDGYTL.

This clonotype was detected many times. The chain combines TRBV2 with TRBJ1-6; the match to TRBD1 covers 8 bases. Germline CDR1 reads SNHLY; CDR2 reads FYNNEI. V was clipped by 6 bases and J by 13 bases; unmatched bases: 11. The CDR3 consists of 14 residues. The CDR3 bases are TGTGCCAGCAGCAACGACAGGGGTAACTCCCCCCTCCACTTT. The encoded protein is CASSNDRGNSPLHF.

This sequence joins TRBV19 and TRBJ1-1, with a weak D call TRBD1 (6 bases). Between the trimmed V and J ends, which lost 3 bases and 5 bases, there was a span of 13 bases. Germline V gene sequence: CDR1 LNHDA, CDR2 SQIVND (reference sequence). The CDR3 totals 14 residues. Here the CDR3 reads CASSIGTFGTEAFF. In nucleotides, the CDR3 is TGTGCCAGTAGTATCGGGACATTCGGGACTGAAGCTTTCTTT.

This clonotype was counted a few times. The CDR3 sequence is CASSARTSGLLDTQYF. In DNA, the CDR3 is TGTGCCAGCAGCGCGAGGACTAGCGGTTTGTTAGATACGCAGTATTTT. The rearrangement joins TRBV5-6 to TRBJ2-3; TRBD2 aligns across 10 bases. The CDR3 consists of 16 residues. V shed 4 bases, J shed 5 bases, and the junction held 10 bases outside the gene matches. Looked up from germline, CDR1 is SGHDT and CDR2 is YYEEEE.

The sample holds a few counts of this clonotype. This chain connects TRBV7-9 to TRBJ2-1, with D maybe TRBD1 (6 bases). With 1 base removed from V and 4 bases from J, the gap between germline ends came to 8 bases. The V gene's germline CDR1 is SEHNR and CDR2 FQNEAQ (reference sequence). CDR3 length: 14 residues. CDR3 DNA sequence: TGTGCCAGCAGCTTAGACAGGGTTTACAATGAGCAGTTCTTC. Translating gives CASSLDRVYNEQFF.

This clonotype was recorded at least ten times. CDR3 nucleotides: TGCAGTGCGCTTGGGGGCACTGAAGCTTTCTTT. Amino acid sequence: CSALGGTEAFF. This rearrangement joins TRBV20-1 to TRBJ1-1; weak D call: TRBD1 (5 bases). Trimming shortened V by 6 bases and J by 4 bases, and 9 bases separated the two germline ends. The CDR3 has 11 residues. The germline V gene has CDR1 DFQATT and CDR2 SNEGSKA (reference sequence).

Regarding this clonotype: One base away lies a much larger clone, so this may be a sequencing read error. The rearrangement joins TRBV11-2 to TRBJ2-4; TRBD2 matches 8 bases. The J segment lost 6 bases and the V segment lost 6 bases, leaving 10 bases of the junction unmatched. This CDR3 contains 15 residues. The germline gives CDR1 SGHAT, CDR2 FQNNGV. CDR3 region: CASRPGLERGNIQYF. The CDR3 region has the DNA TGTGCCAGCAGGCCGGGACTAGAGCGAGGAAACATTCAGTACTTC.

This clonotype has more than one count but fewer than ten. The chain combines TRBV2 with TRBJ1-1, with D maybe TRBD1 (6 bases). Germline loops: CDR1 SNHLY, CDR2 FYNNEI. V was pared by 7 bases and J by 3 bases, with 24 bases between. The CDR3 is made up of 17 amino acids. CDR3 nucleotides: TGTGCCAGCACGATGTTACGGGACACCCTGAGGGACACTGAAGCTTTCTTT. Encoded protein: CASTMLRDTLRDTEAFF.

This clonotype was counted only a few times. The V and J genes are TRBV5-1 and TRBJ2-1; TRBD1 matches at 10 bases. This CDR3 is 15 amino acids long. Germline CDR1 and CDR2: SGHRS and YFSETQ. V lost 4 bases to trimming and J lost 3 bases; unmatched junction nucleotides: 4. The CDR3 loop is CASSATGGSYNEQFF. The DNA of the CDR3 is TGCGCCAGCAGCGCGACAGGGGGCAGCTACAATGAGCAGTTCTTC. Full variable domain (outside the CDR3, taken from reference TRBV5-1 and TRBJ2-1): KAGVTQTPRYLIKTRGQQVTLSCSPISGHRSVSWYQQTPGQGLQFLFEYFSETQRNKGNFPGRFSGRQFSNSRSEMNVSTLELGDSALYLCASSATGGSYNEQFFGPGTRLTVL.

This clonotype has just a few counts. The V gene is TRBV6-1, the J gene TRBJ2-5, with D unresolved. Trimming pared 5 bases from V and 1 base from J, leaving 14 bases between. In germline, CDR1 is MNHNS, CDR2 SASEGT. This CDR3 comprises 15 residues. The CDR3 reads CASSRLWAAQETQYF. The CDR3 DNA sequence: TGTGCCAGCAGTAGACTCTGGGCAGCCCAAGAGACCCAGTACTTC.

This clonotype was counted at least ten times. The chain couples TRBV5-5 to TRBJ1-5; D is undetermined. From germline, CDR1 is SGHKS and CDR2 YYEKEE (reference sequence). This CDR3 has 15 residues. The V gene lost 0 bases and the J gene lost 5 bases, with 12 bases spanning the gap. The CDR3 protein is CASSLAGEVHQPQHF. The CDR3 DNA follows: TGTGCCAGCAGCTTGGCCGGGGAGGTACATCAGCCCCAGCATTTT.

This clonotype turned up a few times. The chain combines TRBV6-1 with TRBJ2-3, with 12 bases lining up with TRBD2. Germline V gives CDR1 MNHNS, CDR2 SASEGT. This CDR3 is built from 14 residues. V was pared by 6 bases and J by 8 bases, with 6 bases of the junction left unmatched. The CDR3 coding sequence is TGTGCCAGCAGGCGGACTAGCGGGGAGATTACGCAGTATTTT. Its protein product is CASRRTSGEITQYF.